The 22 T cell receptor beta chains presented below share a single source sample, sequenced in a study of cytomegalovirus exposure and HLA in healthy donors. It was with 60 Vbeta and 13 Jbeta primers that the PCR ran. Repertoires were generated with immunoSEQ multiplex PCR, while TCRdb's copy carries only in-frame clones and drops some. This repertoire shows 150,000 or so clones, 80% found once; its top ten account for around an eighth. Input material: PBMCs. The source is a woman in her forties in good health and CMV-seronegative.

The genes are TRBV19 and TRBJ2-5, with TRBD2 identical over 10 bases. The CDR3 is made up of 17 amino acids. J gave up 4 bases and V 1 base, and 9 bases lay outside the gene matches. Germline CDR1 LNHDA, CDR2 SQIVND (reference sequence). As DNA, the CDR3 is TGTGCCAGTAGTATAGTTGGTAGCGGGAGGTCTCGAGAGACCCAGTACTTC. Protein: CASSIVGSGRSRETQYF. The entire variable domain, with the rest obtained from reference TRBV19 and TRBJ2-5, is as follows: DGGITQSPKYLFRKEGQNVTLSCEQNLNHDAMYWYRQDPGQGLRLIYYSQIVNDFQKGDIAEGYSVSREKKESFPLTVTSAQKNPTAFYLCASSIVGSGRSRETQYFGPGTRLLVL.

This clone was recorded only once. The genes are TRBV5-4 and TRBJ1-2; weak D call: TRBD1 (5 bases). Germline-derived CDR1 and CDR2 are SGHNT and YYREEE (reference sequence). Trimming left V 4 bases short and J 1 base short, with 14 bases between. This CDR3 is 15 amino acids long. The CDR3 bases are TGTGCCAGCAGCCAACGACAGCAGGGTAACTATGGCTACACCTTC. It specifies CASSQRQQGNYGYTF.

The V and J genes are TRBV28 and TRBJ1-6, with a weak D call TRBD1 (6 bases). The V end was cut by 6 bases, the J end by 4 bases, with 19 bases between. The CDR3 extends over 17 amino acids. CDR1 is MDHEN, CDR2 SYDVKM, per germline. The CDR3 nucleotides are TGTGCCAGCAGCCTATGGGGGGGCTTTACTTATAATTCACCCCTCCACTTT. As protein: CASSLWGGFTYNSPLHF.

V gene TRBV6-5 combines with J gene TRBJ1-1; perhaps TRBD1 as D (6 bases). This CDR3 is 14 amino acids long. In germline, CDR1 is MNHEY, CDR2 SVGAGI. V lost 6 bases to trimming and J lost 4 bases, with 15 bases between them. In nucleotides, the CDR3 is TGTGCCAGCAGGTCAGGACAGTTGGGCACTGAAGCTTTCTTT. Translation gives CASRSGQLGTEAFF.

This chain links TRBV9 with TRBJ2-2, with D maybe TRBD2 (6 bases). Trimming shortened V by 3 bases and J by 0 bases, and 12 bases separated the two germline ends. This CDR3 comprises 16 residues. Germline V gene sequence: CDR1 SGDLS, CDR2 YYNGEE. DNA for the CDR3: TGTGCCAGCAGCGCCACCGGGACTCCGAACACCGGGGAGCTGTTTTTT. Translated: CASSATGTPNTGELFF. Variable domain in full (rest from reference TRBV9 and TRBJ2-2): DSGVTQTPKHLITATGQRVTLRCSPRSGDLSVYWYQQSLDQGLQFLIQYYNGEERAKGNILERFSAQQFPDLHSELNLSSLELGDSALYFCASSATGTPNTGELFFGEGSRLTVL.

This clone was seen a few times. CDR3 nucleotide sequence: TGTGCCAGCAGTCCTCTGCGGGGGGGGCGCCTAAACATTCAGTACTTC. This translates into CASSPLRGGRLNIQYF. This chain joins TRBV27 and TRBJ2-4; TRBD2 aligns across 9 bases. The V gene's germline CDR1 is MNHEY and CDR2 SMNVEV (reference sequence). Trimming at V came to 5 bases and at J to 6 bases, leaving 11 bases not matched to a gene. This CDR3 comprises 16 residues.

The chain employs TRBV2 and TRBJ1-5, with TRBD1 as a possible D gene (5 bases). The V gene lost 6 bases and the J gene lost 6 bases, with 12 bases spanning the gap. This CDR3 is 13 amino acids long. Germline values: CDR1 SNHLY, CDR2 FYNNEI. The CDR3 nucleotides read TGTGCCAGCAGCCCAGGGTCGGGTCAGCCCCAGCATTTT. It codes for CASSPGSGQPQHF.

The chain combines TRBV29-1 with TRBJ2-5, with 8 bases aligning to TRBD1. Germline V CDR1 and CDR2: SQVTM, ANQGSEA. The ends lost 5 bases at V and 5 bases at J; junction bases unmatched: 10. The CDR3 totals 14 residues. CDR3 residues: CSVNRGSAHETQYF. The CDR3 DNA is TGCAGCGTTAACAGGGGGTCGGCCCACGAGACCCAGTACTTC.

Points on this clone: One junction end does not reproduce the germline sequence, and a read error may be involved. The rearrangement uses TRBV7-2 and TRBJ1-5; D gene uncertain. This CDR3 region has 13 residues. Germline CDR1 and CDR2: SGHTA and FQGNSA. Written as DNA, the CDR3 is TGTGCCAGCAGCCCCAATAGCTATCAGCCCCAGCATTTT. Its protein is CASSPNSYQPQHF.

This CDR3 is CSVEATGTRFGELFF. In DNA form, the CDR3 reads TGCAGCGTTGAAGCCACGGGGACACGGTTCGGGGAGCTGTTTTTT. The chain recombines TRBV29-1 with TRBJ2-2; weak D call: TRBD1 (6 bases). CDR1 is SQVTM, CDR2 ANQGSEA, per germline. The CDR3 has 15 amino acids. The ends were cut back, 1 base at V and 7 bases at J, with 16 bases in the middle.

In its sample, this clone was seen once. The chain is built from TRBV28 and TRBJ2-3; 8 bases are a match to TRBD1. The CDR3 has 15 residues. With V trimmed by 4 bases and J by 1 base, 4 bases remained unmatched. Germline V gene lookup returns CDR1 MDHEN and CDR2 SYDVKM. The CDR3 nucleotides are TGTGCCAGCAGTTCCACCAGGGGGCGCACAGATACGCAGTATTTT. Encoded protein: CASSSTRGRTDTQYF.

DNA for the CDR3: TGTGCCAGCAGCCCCACAGGGAACGGGTTCTACGAGCAGTACTTC. The encoded protein is CASSPTGNGFYEQYF. The V gene is TRBV5-4, the J gene TRBJ2-7; D perhaps matches TRBD1 (6 bases). Germline V gene lookup returns CDR1 SGHNT and CDR2 YYREEE (reference sequence). Trimming pared 4 bases from V and 3 bases from J, leaving 17 bases between. This CDR3 comprises 15 residues.

A few counts support this clone. The chain carries TRBV5-1 and TRBJ1-2; D perhaps matches TRBD1 (6 bases). V was clipped by 1 base and J by 4 bases, with 17 bases between them. CDR1 and CDR2 (germline): SGHRS, YFSETQ. The length of the CDR3 is 16 residues. CDR3 bases: TGCGCCAGCAGCTTGACTCTTTCCAGGGGAACCTATGGCTACACCTTC. It encodes CASSLTLSRGTYGYTF.

The J gene is TRBJ2-5, the V gene TRBV5-1; 9 positions match TRBD1. Germline CDR1 is SGHRS and CDR2 is YFSETQ. V shed 6 bases and J 5 bases; nucleotides not matched to a gene: 8. CDR3 length: 14 residues. The DNA for the CDR3 is TGCGCCAGCACCCAAACAGGGGGCAGGGAGACCCAGTACTTC. Translating gives CASTQTGGRETQYF.

The CDR3 spells CASSVRTSGYEQYF. The CDR3 bases are TGTGCCAGCAGTGTAAGGACTAGCGGCTACGAGCAGTACTTC. This rearrangement joins TRBV2 to TRBJ2-7, with TRBD2 identical over 10 bases. Trimming at V came to 4 bases and at J to 3 bases, leaving 3 bases not matched to a gene. The CDR3 consists of 14 residues. Germline V gene lookup returns CDR1 SNHLY and CDR2 FYNNEI.

The chain combines TRBV7-7 with TRBJ2-3; 10 bases match TRBD1. The V and J ends lost 6 bases and 4 bases, in that order; junction bases with no gene match: 4. CDR1 and CDR2 from the germline V gene are SSHAT and FNYEAQ (reference sequence). The CDR3 is 14 residues long. The CDR3 DNA is TGTGCCAGCAGTCCTGGGACAGGGGCAGATACGCAGTATTTT. Protein product: CASSPGTGADTQYF.

V is TRBV27 and J is TRBJ2-7; 8 nucleotides align to TRBD2. Germline CDR1 and CDR2: MNHEY and SMNVEV (reference sequence). This CDR3 is 16 amino acids long. The J segment lost 4 bases and the V segment lost 2 bases, leaving 10 bases of the junction unmatched. CDR3 amino acids: CASSLVAGGPRYEQYF. The CDR3 bases are TGTGCCAGCAGTTTAGTTGCGGGGGGCCCACGGTACGAGCAGTACTTC.

The J gene is TRBJ2-5, the V gene TRBV7-2, with D possibly TRBD1 on 5 matching bases. Germline CDR1 is SGHTA and CDR2 is FQGNSA. V dropped 3 bases and J dropped 4 bases, with 9 bases sitting between them. The length of the CDR3 is 13 residues. The CDR3 DNA reads as TGTGCCAGCAGCTTTCAGGGTAGAGAGACCCAGTACTTC. It is translated as CASSFQGRETQYF.

The chain combines TRBV7-9 with TRBJ2-3; 7 nucleotides align to TRBD2. The CDR3 is 13 residues long. Germline values: CDR1 SEHNR, CDR2 FQNEAQ (reference sequence). V was clipped by 5 bases and J by 6 bases; unmatched bases: 5. CDR3 DNA sequence: TGTGCCAGCAGCGCCCCACTAGCGGATACGCAGTATTTT. Its protein product is CASSAPLADTQYF.

This chain joins TRBV9 and TRBJ1-5, with 9 bases matching TRBD1. V was pared by 4 bases and J by 5 bases, with 4 bases of the junction left unmatched. CDR1 SGDLS and CDR2 YYNGEE come from the germline V gene. There are 14 residues in the CDR3. The CDR3 region has the DNA TGTGCCAGCAGCTCCGGGACAGGGTATCAGCCCCAGCATTTT. Translation: CASSSGTGYQPQHF.

CDR3 in amino acids: CASSGQGGEETQYF. CDR3 DNA: TGTGCCAGCAGTGGACAGGGCGGGGAAGAGACCCAGTACTTC. V usage is TRBV2 and J usage is TRBJ2-5; a weak D match, TRBD1 (7 bases). The CDR3 is made up of 14 amino acids. V lost 4 bases, J lost 3 bases, and 12 bases lay in between. Germline loops: CDR1 SNHLY, CDR2 FYNNEI.

V gene TRBV7-2 combines with J gene TRBJ2-7, with a tentative D call TRBD1 (5 bases). CDR1 SGHTA and CDR2 FQGNSA come from the germline V gene. The CDR3 totals 14 residues. Trimming cost V 2 bases and J 0 bases, with 8 bases left between them. CDR3 region: CASSLITGSYEQYF. In DNA form, the CDR3 reads TGTGCCAGCAGCTTAATCACAGGCTCCTACGAGCAGTACTTC.